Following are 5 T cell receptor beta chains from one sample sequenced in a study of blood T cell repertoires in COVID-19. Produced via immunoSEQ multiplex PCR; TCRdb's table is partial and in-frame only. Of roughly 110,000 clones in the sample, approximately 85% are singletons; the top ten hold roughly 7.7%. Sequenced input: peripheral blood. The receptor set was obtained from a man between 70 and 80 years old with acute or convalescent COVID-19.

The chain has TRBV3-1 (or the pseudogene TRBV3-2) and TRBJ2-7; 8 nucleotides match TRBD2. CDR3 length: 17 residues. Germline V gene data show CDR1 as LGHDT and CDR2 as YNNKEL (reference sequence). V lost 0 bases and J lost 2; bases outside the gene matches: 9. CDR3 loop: CASSQDGVGAGAYEQYF. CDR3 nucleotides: TGTGCCAGCAGCCAAGATGGTGTGGGAGCGGGGGCCTACGAGCAGTACTTC.

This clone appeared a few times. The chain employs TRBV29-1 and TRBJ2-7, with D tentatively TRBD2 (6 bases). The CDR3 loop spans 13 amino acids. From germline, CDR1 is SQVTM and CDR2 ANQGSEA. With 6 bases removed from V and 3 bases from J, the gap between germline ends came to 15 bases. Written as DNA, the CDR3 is TGCAGCGTGAATTCAGGGAGGAGCTACGAGCAGTACTTC. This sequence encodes CSVNSGRSYEQYF.

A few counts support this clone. The CDR3 region has the DNA TGCGCCAGCAGTAGGCCAGGGGGCGCGGCTGAAGCTTTCTTT. Protein product: CASSRPGGAAEAFF. The chain uses TRBV10-2 and TRBJ1-1; TRBD1 agrees at 8 bases. Trimming removed 5 bases from V and 6 bases from J; junction bases left unmatched: 8. This CDR3 region has 14 residues. Germline V gives CDR1 WSHSY, CDR2 SAAADI.

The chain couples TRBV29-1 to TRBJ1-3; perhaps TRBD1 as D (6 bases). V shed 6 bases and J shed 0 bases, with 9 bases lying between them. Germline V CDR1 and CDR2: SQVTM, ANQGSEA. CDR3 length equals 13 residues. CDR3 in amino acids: CSVQGDSGNTIYF. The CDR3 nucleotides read TGCAGCGTACAGGGAGACTCTGGAAACACCATATATTTT.

CDR3 DNA sequence: TGTGCCAGCAGCTTAGGGCCACAGGGGCAAGAGACCCAGTACTTC. Translating gives CASSLGPQGQETQYF. The J gene is TRBJ2-5, the V gene TRBV11-2; TRBD1 matches 7 bases. The CDR3 length is 15 residues. Losses at the gene ends were 1 base for V and 2 bases for J; bases not matched to a gene: 4. Per the germline V gene, CDR1 is SGHAT and CDR2 is FQNNGV.